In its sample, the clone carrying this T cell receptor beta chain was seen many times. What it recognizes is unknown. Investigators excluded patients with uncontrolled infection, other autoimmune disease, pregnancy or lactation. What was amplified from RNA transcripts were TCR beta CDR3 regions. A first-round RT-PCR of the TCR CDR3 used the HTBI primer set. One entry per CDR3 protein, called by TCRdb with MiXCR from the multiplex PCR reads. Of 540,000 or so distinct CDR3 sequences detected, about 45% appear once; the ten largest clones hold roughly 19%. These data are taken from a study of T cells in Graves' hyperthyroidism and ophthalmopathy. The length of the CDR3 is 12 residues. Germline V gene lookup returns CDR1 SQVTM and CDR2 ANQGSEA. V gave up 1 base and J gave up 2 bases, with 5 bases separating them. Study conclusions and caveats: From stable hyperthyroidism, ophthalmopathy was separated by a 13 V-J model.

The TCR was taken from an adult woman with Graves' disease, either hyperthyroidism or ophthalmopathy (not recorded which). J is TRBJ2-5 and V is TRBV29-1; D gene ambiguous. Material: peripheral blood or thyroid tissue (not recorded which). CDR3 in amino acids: CSVEVQQETQYF. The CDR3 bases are TGCAGCGTTGAAGTTCAGCAAGAGACCCAGTACTTC.